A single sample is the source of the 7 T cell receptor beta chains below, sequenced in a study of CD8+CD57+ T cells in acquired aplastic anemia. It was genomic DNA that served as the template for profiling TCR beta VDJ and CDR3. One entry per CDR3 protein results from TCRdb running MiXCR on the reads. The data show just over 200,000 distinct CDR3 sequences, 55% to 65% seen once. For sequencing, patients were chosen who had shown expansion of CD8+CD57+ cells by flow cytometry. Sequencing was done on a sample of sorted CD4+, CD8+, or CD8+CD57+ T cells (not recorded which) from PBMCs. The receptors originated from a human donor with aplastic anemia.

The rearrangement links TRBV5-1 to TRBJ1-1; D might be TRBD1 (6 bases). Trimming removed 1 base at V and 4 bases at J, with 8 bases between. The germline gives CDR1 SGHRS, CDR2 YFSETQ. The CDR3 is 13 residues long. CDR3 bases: TGCGCCAGCAGCTTGCTAGGGGGCACTGAAGCTTTCTTT. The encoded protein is CASSLLGGTEAFF. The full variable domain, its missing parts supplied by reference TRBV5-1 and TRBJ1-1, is KAGVTQTPRYLIKTRGQQVTLSCSPISGHRSVSWYQQTPGQGLQFLFEYFSETQRNKGNFPGRFSGRQFSNSRSEMNVSTLELGDSALYLCASSLLGGTEAFFGQGTRLTVV.

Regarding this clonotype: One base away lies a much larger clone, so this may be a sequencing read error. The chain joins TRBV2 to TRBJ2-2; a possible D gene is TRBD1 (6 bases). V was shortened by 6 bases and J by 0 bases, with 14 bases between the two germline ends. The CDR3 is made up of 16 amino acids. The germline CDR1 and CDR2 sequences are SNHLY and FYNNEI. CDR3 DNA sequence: TGTGCCAGCAGAGGGGACACCTACGCGAACACCGGGGAGCTGTTTTTT. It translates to CASRGDTYANTGELFF.

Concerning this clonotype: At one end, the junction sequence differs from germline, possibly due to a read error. DNA of the CDR3: TGTGCCACCAGAAGAGACCGCGGATCTGGAAACACCATATATTTT. Amino acids: CATRRDRGSGNTIYF. The chain has TRBV15 and TRBJ1-3; D unresolved. Germline CDR1 LNHNV, CDR2 YYDKDF (reference sequence). The length of the CDR3 is 15 residues.

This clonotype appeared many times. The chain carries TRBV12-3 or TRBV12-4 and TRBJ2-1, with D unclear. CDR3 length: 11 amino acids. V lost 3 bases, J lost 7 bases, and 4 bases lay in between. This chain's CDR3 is CASSFVNEQFF. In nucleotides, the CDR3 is TGTGCCAGCAGTTTCGTTAATGAGCAGTTCTTC.

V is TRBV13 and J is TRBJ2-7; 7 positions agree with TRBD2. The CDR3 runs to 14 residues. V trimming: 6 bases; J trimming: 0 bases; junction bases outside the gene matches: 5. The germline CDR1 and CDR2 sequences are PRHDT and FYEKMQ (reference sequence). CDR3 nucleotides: TGTGCCAGCAGGCTGTGGGGGGGCTCCTACGAGCAGTACTTC. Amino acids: CASRLWGGSYEQYF. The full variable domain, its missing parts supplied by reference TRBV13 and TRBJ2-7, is AAGVIQSPRHLIKEKRETATLKCYPIPRHDTVYWYQQGPGQDPQFLISFYEKMQSDKGSIPDRFSAQQFSDYHSELNMSSLELGDSALYFCASRLWGGSYEQYFGPGTRLTVT.

The CDR3 DNA follows: TGTGCCAGTAGTTCCCAAGACAGGGCCTACGAGCAGTACTTC. As protein: CASSSQDRAYEQYF. The chain uses TRBV19 and TRBJ2-7, with TRBD1 identical over 7 bases. Germline CDR1 reads LNHDA; CDR2 reads SQIVND (reference sequence). Trimming cost V 5 bases and J 2 bases; bases outside gene matches: 6. The CDR3 covers 14 residues.

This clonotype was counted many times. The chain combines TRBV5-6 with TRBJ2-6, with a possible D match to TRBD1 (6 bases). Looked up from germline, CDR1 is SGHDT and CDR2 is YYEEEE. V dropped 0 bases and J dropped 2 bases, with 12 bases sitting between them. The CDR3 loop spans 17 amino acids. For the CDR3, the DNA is TGTGCCAGCAGCTTGGACACAGGGATCCCTGGGGCCAACGTCCTGACTTTC. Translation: CASSLDTGIPGANVLTF.